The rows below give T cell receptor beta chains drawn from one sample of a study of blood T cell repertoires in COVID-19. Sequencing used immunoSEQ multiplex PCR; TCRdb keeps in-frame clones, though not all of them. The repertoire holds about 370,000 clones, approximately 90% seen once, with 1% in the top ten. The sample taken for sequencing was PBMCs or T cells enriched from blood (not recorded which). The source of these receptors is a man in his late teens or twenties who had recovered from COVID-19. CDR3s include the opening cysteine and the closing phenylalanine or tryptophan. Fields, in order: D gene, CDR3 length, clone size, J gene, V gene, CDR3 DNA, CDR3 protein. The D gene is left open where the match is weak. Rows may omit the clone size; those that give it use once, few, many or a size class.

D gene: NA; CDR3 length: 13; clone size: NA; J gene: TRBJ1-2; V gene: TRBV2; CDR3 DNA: TGTGCCAGCAGTGAGGAGATGGACTATGGCTACACCTTC; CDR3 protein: CASSEEMDYGYTF
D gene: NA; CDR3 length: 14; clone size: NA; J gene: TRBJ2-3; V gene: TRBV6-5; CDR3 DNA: TGTGCCAGCAATAGGGGACTTAACACAGATACGCAGTATTTT; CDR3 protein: CASNRGLNTDTQYF
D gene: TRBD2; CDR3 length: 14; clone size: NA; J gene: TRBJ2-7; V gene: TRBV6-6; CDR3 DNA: TGTGCCAGCAGTTCCGGGACTAGCCAATACGAGCAGTACTTC; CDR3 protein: CASSSGTSQYEQYF
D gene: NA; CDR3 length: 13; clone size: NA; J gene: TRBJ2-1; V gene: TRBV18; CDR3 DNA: TGTGCCAGCTCATGGACTGAGGACAATGAGCAGTTCTTC; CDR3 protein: CASSWTEDNEQFF
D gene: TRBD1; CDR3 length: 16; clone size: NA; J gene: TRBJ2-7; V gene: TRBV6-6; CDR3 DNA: TGTGCCAGCAGTTACTCGTCTAGACAGGGGGTGGTCGAGCAGTACTTC; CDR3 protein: CASSYSSRQGVVEQYF
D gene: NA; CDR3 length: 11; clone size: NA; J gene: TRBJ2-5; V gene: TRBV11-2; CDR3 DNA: TGTGCCAGCAGCTTGGCTCGGACCCAGTACTTC; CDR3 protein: CASSLARTQYF
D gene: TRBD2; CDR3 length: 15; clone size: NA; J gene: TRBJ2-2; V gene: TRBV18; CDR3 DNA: TGTGCCAGCTCACCAGTCCTAGCGGGAGCCGGGGAGCTGTTTTTT; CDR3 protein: CASSPVLAGAGELFF
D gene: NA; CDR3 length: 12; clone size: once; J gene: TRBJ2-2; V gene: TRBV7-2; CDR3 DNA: TGTGCCAGCAGCCGACTAGTTAGGGAGCTGTTTTTT; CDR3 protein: CASSRLVRELFF
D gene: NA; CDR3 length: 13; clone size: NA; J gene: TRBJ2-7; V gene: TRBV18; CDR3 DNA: TGTGCCAGCGGACAGCAACCCTCCTACGAGCAGTACTTC; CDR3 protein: CASGQQPSYEQYF
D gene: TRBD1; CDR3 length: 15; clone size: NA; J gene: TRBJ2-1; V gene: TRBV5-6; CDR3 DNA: TGTGCCAGCAGCTCCGCCGGGACAGGGGCCAATGAGCAGTTCTTC; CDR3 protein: CASSSAGTGANEQFF
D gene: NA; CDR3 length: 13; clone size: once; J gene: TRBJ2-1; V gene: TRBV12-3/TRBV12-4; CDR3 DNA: TGTGCCAGCACGAGAAGCTCCTACAATGAGCAGTTCTTC; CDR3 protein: CASTRSSYNEQFF
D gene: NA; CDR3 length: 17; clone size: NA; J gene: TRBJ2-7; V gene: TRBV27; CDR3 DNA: TGTGCCCTAAAAGAAAGTTCTGGGCCAATCAACCTCTACGAGCAGTACTTC; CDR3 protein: CALKESSGPINLYEQYF
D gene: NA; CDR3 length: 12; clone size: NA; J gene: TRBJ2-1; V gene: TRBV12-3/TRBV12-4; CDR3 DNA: TGTGCCAGCAGTTTCTTAGTGAGTGAGCAGTTCTTC; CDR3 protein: CASSFLVSEQFF
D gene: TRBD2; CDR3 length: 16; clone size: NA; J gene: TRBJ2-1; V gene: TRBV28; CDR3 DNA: TGTGCCAGCCCCCCCCGGGGGGAGGGCCCCTACAATGAGCAGTTCTTC; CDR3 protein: CASPPRGEGPYNEQFF
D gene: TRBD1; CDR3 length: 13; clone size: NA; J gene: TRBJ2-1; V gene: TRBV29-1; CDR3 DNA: TGCAGCGTTTCCGGGACAGCTAACAATGAGCAGTTCTTC; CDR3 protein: CSVSGTANNEQFF
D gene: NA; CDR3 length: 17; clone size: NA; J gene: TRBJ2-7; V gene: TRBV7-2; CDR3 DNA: TGTGCCAGCAGCCCCCCCGCAGGGCGGGGGCCGCCCTACGAGCAGTACTTC; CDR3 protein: CASSPPAGRGPPYEQYF
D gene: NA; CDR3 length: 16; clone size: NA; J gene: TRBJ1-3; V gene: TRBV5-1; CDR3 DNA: TGCGCCAGCAGCTTGGGCGCAGGGCTACTAGGAAACACCATATATTTT; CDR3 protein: CASSLGAGLLGNTIYF
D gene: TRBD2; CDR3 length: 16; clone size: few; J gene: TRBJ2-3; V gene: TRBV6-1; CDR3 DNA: TGTGCCAGCAGTGAAGTGGCTAGCGGGGGCACAGATACGCAGTATTTT; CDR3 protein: CASSEVASGGTDTQYF
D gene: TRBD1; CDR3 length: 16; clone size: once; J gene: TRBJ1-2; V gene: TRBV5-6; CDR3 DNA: TGTGCCAGCAGCCCCCGACCGGGACAGGGGAGTGGTGGCTACACCTTC; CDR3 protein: CASSPRPGQGSGGYTF
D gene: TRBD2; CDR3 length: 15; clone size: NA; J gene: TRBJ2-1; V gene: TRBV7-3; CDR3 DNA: TGTGCCAGCAGCCTGGGGAGGGAGGATAAGGATGAGCAGTTCTTC; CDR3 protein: CASSLGREDKDEQFF
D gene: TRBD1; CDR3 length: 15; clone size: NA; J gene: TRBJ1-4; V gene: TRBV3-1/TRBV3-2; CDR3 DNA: TGTGCCAGCAGCCTTAGGACAGGGACAGATGAAAAACTGTTTTTT; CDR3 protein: CASSLRTGTDEKLFF
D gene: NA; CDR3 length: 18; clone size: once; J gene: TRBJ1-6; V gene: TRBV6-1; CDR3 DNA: TGTGCCAGCAGTGGAAGGGGGTCTGAAGTATCCTATAATTCACCCCTCCACTTT; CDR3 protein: CASSGRGSEVSYNSPLHF
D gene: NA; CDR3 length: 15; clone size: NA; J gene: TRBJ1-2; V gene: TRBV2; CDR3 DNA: TGTGCCAGCAGTGAAGCGCTTCAGCGCCCGTATGGCTACACCTTC; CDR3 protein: CASSEALQRPYGYTF
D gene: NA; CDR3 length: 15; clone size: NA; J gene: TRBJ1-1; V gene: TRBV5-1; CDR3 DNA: TGCGCCAGCAGCTTAGGGCCGATCCGGGGGACTGAAGCTTTCTTT; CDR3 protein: CASSLGPIRGTEAFF
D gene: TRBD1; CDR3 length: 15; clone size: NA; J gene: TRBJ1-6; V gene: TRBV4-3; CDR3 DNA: TGCGCCAGCAGCCAAGACCCAGGGGGCAGTTCACCCCTCCACTTT; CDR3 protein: CASSQDPGGSSPLHF
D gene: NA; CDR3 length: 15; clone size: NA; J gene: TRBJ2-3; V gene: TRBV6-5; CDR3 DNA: TGTGCCAGCCTGGACTATGATTCCTCCACAGATACGCAGTATTTT; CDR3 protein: CASLDYDSSTDTQYF
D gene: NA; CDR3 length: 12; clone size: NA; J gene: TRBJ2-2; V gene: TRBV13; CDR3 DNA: TGTGCCAGCAGCTTGAGGGCCGGGGAGCTGTTTTTT; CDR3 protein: CASSLRAGELFF
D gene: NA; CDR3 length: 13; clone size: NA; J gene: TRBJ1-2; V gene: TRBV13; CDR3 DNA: TGTGCCAGCAGCCCCAACTCCTTGGGCGGCTACACCTTC; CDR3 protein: CASSPNSLGGYTF
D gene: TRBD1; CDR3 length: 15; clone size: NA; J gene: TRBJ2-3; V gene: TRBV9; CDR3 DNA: TGTGCCAGCAGCGTAGACAGGGGGCGAGCAGATACGCAGTATTTT; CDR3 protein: CASSVDRGRADTQYF
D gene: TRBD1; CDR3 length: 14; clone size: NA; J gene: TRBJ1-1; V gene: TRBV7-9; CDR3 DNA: TGTGCCAGCAGCTGGTCGGGACAGGTGGCTGAAGCTTTCTTT; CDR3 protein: CASSWSGQVAEAFF
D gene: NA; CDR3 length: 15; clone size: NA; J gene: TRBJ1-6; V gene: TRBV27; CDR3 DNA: TGTGCCAGCAGTTTGGCAGGGGCTTTGAATTCACCCCTCCACTTT; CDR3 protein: CASSLAGALNSPLHF
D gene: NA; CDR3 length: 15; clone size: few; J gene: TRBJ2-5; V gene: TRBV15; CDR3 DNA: TGTGCCACCAGCAGAGTCGGGGGGCATAAAGAGACCCAGTACTTC; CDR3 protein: CATSRVGGHKETQYF
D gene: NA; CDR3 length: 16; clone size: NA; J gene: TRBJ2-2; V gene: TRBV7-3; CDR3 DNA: TGTGCCAGCAGCTTAAATTTGAGGGAAAGCACCGGGGAGCTGTTTTTT; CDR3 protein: CASSLNLRESTGELFF
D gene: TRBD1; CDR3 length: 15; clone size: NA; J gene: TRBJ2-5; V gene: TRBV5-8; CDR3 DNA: TGTGCCAGCAGCTTACCCAAGAGACAGGGTGAGACCCAGTACTTC; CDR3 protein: CASSLPKRQGETQYF
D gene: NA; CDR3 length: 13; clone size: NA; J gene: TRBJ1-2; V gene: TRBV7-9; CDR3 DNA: TGTGCCAGCAGCTTAGAGTCGGGCTATGGCTACACCTTC; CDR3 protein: CASSLESGYGYTF
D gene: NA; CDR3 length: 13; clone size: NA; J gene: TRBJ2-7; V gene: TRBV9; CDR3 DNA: TGTGCCAGCAGCGCCCGACTAGGGTGGGAGCAGTACTTC; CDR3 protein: CASSARLGWEQYF
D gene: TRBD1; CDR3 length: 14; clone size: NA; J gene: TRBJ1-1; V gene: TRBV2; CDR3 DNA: TGTGCCAGCAGTGAGGGGACAGGGGGCACTGAAGCTTTCTTT; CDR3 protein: CASSEGTGGTEAFF
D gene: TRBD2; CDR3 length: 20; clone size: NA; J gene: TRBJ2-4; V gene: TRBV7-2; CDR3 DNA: TGTGCCAGCAGCTTAGCCGGCAGAGACTGGCGGGAGGGAAGAAAAAACATTCAGTACTTC; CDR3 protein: CASSLAGRDWREGRKNIQYF
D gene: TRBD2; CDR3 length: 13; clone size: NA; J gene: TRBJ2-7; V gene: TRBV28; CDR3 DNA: TGTGCCAGCAGAACGGGAGGTGGGTACGAGCAGTACTTC; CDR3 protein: CASRTGGGYEQYF
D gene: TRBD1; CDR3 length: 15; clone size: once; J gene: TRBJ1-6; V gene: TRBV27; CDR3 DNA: TGTGCCAGCAGATCCGACAGGGGAAATAATTCACCCCTCCACTTT; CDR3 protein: CASRSDRGNNSPLHF
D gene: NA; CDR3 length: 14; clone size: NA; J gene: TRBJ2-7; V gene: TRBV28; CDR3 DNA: TGTGCCAGCAGCCGAGACATAAGTCGTGGGGAGCAGTACTTC; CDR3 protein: CASSRDISRGEQYF
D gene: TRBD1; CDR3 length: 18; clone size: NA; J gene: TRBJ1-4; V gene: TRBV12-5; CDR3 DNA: TGTGCTAGTGGTTTGTACGGGACAGGACGGATAGAAAATGAAAAACTGTTTTTT; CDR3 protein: CASGLYGTGRIENEKLFF
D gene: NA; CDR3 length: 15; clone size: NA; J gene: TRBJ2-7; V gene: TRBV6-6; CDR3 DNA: TGTGCCAGCAGCACTTCAACCGAGCCCAACTACGAGCAGTACTTC; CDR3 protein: CASSTSTEPNYEQYF
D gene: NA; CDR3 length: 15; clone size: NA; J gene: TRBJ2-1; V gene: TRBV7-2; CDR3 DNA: TGTGCCAGCAGTGGACAGCCGAGCTCCTACAATGAGCAGTTCTTC; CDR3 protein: CASSGQPSSYNEQFF
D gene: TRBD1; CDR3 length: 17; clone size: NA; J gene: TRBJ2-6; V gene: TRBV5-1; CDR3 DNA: TGCGCCAGCACGTGGACAGGGAGGCCCTCTGGGGCCAACGTCCTGACTTTC; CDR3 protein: CASTWTGRPSGANVLTF
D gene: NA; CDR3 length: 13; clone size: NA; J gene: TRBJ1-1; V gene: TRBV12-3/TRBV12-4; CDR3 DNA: TGTGCCAGCAGTAAGAGTTTGAACACTGAAGCTTTCTTT; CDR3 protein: CASSKSLNTEAFF
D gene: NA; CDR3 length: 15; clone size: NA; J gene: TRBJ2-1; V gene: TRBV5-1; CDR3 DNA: TGCGCCAGCAGTACCGGGGACTCTTCTTACAATGAGCAGTTCTTC; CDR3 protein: CASSTGDSSYNEQFF
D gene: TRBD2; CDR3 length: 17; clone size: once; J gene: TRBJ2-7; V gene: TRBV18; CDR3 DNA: TGTGCCAGCTCACCGAAACCAGCGGGGGGGCCGTCCTACGAGCAGTACTTC; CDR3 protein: CASSPKPAGGPSYEQYF
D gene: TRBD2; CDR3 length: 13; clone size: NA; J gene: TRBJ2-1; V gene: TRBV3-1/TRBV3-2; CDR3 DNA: TGTGCCAGCAGCCAAACTAGCGGGCATGAGCAGTTCTTC; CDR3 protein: CASSQTSGHEQFF
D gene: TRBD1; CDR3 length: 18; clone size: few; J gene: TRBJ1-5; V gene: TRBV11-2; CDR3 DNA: TGTGCCAGCAGCCCAACTTATGGGGTTCGACAGGGGCGGCAGCCCCAGCATTTT; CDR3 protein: CASSPTYGVRQGRQPQHF
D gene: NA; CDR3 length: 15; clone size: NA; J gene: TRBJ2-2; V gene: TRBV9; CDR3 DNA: TGTGCCAGCAGTGCCGGGACTGTGAACACCGGGGAGCTGTTTTTT; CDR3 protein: CASSAGTVNTGELFF